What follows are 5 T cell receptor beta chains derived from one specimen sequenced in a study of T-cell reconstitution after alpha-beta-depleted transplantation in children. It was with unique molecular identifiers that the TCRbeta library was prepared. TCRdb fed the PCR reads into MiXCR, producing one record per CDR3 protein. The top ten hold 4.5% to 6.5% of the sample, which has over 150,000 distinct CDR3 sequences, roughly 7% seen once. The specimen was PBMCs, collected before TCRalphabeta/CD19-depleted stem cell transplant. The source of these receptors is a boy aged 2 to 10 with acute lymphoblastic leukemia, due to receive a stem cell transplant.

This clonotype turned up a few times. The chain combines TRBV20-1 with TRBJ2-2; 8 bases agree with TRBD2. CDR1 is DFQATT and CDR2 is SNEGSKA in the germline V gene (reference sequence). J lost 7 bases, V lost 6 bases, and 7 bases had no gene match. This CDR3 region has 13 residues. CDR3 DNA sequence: TGCAGTGCCTCGGGGGGGCCGAACGGGGAGCTGTTTTTT. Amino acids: CSASGGPNGELFF.

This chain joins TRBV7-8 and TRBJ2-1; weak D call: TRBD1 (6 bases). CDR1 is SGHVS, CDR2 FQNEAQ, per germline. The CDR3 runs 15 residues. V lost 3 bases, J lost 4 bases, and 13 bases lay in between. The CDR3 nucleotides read TGTGCCAGCAGCTTTTCCGGGACAACTTACAATGAGCAGTTCTTC. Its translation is CASSFSGTTYNEQFF.

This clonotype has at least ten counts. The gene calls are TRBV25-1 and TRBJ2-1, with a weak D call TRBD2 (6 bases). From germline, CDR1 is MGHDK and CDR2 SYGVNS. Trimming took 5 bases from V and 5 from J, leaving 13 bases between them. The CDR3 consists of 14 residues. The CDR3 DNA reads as TGTGCCAGCAGTCACTCGGGACTTAACAATGAGCAGTTCTTC. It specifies CASSHSGLNNEQFF. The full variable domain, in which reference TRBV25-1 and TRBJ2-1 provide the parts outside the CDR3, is EADIYQTPRYLVIGTGKKITLECSQTMGHDKMYWYQQDPGMELHLIHYSYGVNSTEKGDLSSESTVSRIRTEHFPLTLESARPSHTSQYLCASSHSGLNNEQFFGPGTRLTVL.

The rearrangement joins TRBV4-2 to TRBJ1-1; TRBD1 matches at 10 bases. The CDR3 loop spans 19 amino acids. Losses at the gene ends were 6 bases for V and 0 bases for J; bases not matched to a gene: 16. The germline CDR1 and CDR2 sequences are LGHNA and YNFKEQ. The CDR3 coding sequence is TGTGCCAGCAGACGAACGGGACAGGGGCTTTTGGGCATGAACACTGAAGCTTTCTTT. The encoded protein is CASRRTGQGLLGMNTEAFF.

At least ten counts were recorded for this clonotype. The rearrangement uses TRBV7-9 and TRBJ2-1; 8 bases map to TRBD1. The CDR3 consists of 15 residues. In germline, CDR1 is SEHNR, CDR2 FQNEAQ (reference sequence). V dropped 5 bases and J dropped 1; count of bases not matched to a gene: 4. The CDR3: CASSDRDRSYNEQFF. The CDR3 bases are TGTGCCAGCAGCGACCGGGACAGGTCCTACAATGAGCAGTTCTTC. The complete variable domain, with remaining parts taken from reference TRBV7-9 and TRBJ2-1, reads DTGVSQNPRHKITKRGQNVTFRCDPISEHNRLYWYRQTLGQGPEFLTYFQNEAQLEKSRLLSDRFSAERPKGSFSTLEIQRTEQGDSAMYLCASSDRDRSYNEQFFGPGTRLTVL.